These 2 T cell receptor beta chains share one sample of origin, sequenced in a study of T cell changes during pregnancy in multiple sclerosis. Sequencing used immunoSEQ multiplex PCR; TCRdb keeps in-frame clones, though not all of them. The sample includes tens of thousands of clones, 90% to 95% of them seen just once. The sample consisted of peripheral blood, taken after pregnancy. The receptors were gathered from a female donor in good health, enrolled as a control in a pregnancy study.

This rearrangement joins TRBV15 to TRBJ1-2; D uncertain. The CDR3 consists of 12 residues. Trimming left V 1 base short and J 8 bases short, with 8 bases between. Germline-derived CDR1 and CDR2 are LNHNV and YYDKDF (reference sequence). The CDR3 spells CATSRATAGYTF. CDR3 coding DNA: TGTGCCACCAGCAGAGCTACCGCCGGCTACACCTTC.

This clone was detected once. CDR3 in amino acids: CASSLEFGTGAYGYTF. CDR3 nucleotide sequence: TGTGCCAGCAGCTTAGAGTTCGGGACAGGGGCCTATGGCTACACCTTC. The rearrangement links TRBV11-2 to TRBJ1-2; 10 nucleotides match TRBD1. J lost 4 bases, V lost 0 bases, and 5 bases had no gene match. This CDR3 contains 16 residues. The V gene's germline CDR1 is SGHAT and CDR2 FQNNGV. The complete variable domain, with remaining parts taken from reference TRBV11-2 and TRBJ1-2, reads EAGVAQSPRYKIIEKRQSVAFWCNPISGHATLYWYQQILGQGPKLLIQFQNNGVVDDSQLPKDRFSAERLKGVDSTLKIQPAKLEDSAVYLCASSLEFGTGAYGYTFGSGTRLTVV.